Below, 3 T cell receptor beta chains from the same sample are listed, as sequenced in a study of vaccination and CD4 T cells after COVID-19. These receptors have no known antigen. As for treatment: roughly 10-day PBMC culture with coronavirus spike peptide pools or control peptides (ViraFEST assay). CD4+ T cells that came from the unexposed donor were collected before the COVID-19 pandemic (2011-2018). Cultured CD4+ T cell DNA was sequenced using the Oncomine TCR Beta short-read assay. TCRdb passed the PCR reads through MiXCR, listing each CDR3 protein once. Of about 7,500 distinct CDR3 sequences listed, roughly 36% are singletons. The sequencing sample was made of CD4+ T cells from blood, cultured in vitro. Every receptor here comes from a human donor in good health.

V usage is TRBV11-1 and J usage is TRBJ1-1, with 8 positions matching TRBD1. Trimming cost V 3 bases and J 4 bases; bases outside gene matches: 7. This CDR3 has 15 residues. Per the germline V gene, CDR1 is SGHAT and CDR2 is FQDESV (reference sequence). CDR3 sequence reads: CASSLGGQGTTEAFF. For the CDR3, the DNA is TGTGCCAGCAGCTTGGGCGGACAGGGTACCACTGAAGCTTTCTTT.

This chain uses TRBV6-1 with TRBJ1-6; perhaps TRBD1 as D (6 bases). CDR1 is MNHNS, CDR2 SASEGT, per germline. V was clipped by 4 bases and J by 8 bases, with 12 bases between them. The CDR3 length is 14 residues. The CDR3 DNA reads as TGTGCCAGCAGTGGGGACAATTCCTATTCACCCCTCCACTTT. Amino acid sequence: CASSGDNSYSPLHF.

This chain joins TRBV6-1 and TRBJ1-5; D is unresolved. The CDR3 is 15 amino acids. Germline V gene sequence: CDR1 MNHNS, CDR2 SASEGT. Trimming took off 7 bases at V and 5 bases at J, with 18 bases between the two ends. The CDR3 here is CASNLGEGVDQPQHF. As DNA, the CDR3 is TGTGCCAGCAATCTCGGGGAGGGAGTGGATCAGCCCCAGCATTTT.